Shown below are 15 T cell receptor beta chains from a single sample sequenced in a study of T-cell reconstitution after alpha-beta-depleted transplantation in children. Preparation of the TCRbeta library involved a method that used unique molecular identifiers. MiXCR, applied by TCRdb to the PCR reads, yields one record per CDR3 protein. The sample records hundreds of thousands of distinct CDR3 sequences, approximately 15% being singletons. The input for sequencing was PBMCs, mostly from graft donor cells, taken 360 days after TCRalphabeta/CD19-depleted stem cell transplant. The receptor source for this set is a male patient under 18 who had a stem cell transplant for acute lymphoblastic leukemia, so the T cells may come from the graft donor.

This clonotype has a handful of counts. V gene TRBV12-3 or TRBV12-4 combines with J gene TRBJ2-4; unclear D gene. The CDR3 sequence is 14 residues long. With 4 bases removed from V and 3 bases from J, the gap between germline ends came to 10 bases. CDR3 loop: CASSSIVGKNIQYF. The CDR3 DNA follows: TGTGCCAGCAGTTCTATAGTAGGCAAAAACATTCAGTACTTC.

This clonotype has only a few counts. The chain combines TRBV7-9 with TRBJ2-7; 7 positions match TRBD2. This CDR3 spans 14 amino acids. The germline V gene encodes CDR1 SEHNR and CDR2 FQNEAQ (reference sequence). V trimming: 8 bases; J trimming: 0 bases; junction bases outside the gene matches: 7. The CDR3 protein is CASDGEGSSYEQYF. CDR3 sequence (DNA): TGTGCCAGCGATGGGGAGGGGAGCTCCTACGAGCAGTACTTC.

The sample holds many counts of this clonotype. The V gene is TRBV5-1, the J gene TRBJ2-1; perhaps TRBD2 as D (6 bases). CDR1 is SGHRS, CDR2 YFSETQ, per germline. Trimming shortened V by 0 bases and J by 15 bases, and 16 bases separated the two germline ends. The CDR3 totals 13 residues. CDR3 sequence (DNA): TGCGCCAGCAGCTTGGCCGGGGGATTTGAGATGTTCTTC. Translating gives CASSLAGGFEMFF.

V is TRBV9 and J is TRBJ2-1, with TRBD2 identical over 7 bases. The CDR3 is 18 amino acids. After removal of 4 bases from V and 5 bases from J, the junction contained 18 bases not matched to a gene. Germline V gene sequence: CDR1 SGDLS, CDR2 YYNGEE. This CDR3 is CASSPRRSGKYIHNEQFF. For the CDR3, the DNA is TGTGCCAGCAGCCCCCGTCGAAGCGGGAAATATATTCACAATGAGCAGTTCTTC.

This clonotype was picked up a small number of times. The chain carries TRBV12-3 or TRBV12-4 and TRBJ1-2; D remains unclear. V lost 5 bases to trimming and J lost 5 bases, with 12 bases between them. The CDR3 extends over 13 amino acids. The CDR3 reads CASSPGRRYGYTF. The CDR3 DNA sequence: TGTGCCAGCAGTCCCGGGCGGAGATATGGCTACACCTTC.

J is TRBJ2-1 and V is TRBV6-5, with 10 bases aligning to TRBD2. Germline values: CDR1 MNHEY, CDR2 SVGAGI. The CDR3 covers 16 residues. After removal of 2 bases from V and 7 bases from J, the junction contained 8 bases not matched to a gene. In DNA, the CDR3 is TGTGCCAGCAGTTACGGCAGCGGGAGGGCCGTTAATGAGCAGTTCTTC. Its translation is CASSYGSGRAVNEQFF.

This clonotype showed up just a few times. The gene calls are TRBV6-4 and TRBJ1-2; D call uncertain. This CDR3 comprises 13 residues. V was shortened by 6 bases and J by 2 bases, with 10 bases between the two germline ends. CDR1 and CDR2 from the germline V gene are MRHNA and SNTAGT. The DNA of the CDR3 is TGTGCCAGCAGAAAGGACGGGAACTATGGCTACACCTTC. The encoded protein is CASRKDGNYGYTF.

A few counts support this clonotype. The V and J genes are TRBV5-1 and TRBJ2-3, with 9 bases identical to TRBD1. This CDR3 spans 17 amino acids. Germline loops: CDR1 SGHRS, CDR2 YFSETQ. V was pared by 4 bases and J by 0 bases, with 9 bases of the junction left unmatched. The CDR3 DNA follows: TGCGCCAGCAGCCTCCGGACAGGGGTTAGCAGCACAGATACGCAGTATTTT. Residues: CASSLRTGVSSTDTQYF. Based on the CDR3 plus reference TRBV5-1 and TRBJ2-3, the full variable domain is KAGVTQTPRYLIKTRGQQVTLSCSPISGHRSVSWYQQTPGQGLQFLFEYFSETQRNKGNFPGRFSGRQFSNSRSEMNVSTLELGDSALYLCASSLRTGVSSTDTQYFGPGTRLTVL.

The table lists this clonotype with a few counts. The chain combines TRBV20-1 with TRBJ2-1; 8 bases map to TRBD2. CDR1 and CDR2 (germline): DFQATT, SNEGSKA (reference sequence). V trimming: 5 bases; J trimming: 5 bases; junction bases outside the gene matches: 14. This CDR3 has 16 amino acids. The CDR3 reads CSASLADPQDHNEQFF. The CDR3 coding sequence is TGCAGTGCTTCACTAGCGGATCCTCAAGACCACAATGAGCAGTTCTTC.

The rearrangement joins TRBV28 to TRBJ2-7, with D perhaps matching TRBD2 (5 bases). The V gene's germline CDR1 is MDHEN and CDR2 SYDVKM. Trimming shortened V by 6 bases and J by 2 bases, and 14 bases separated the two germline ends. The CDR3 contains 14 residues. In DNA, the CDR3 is TGTGCCAGCAGCCGCGGGCGGATAACCTACGAGCAGTACTTC. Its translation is CASSRGRITYEQYF. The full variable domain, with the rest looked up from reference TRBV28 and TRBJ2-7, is DVKVTQSSRYLVKRTGEKVFLECVQDMDHENMFWYRQDPGLGLRLIYFSYDVKMKEKGDIPEGYSVSREKKERFSLILESASTNQTSMYLCASSRGRITYEQYFGPGTRLTVT.

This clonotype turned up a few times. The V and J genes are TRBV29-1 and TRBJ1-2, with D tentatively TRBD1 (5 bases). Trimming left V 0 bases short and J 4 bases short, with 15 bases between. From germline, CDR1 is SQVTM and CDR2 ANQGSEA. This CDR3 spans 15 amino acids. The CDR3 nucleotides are TGCAGCGTTGAAGAACTGAAGGGACGGGCCTATGGCTACACCTTC. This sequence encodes CSVEELKGRAYGYTF.

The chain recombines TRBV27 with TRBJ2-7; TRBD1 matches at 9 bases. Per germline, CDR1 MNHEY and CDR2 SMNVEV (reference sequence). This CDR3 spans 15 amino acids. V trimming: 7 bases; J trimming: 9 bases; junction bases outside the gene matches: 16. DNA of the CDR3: TGTGCCAGCAAAAACCTAGGGGGACAGGGCCCAGGGCAGTACTTC. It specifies CASKNLGGQGPGQYF.

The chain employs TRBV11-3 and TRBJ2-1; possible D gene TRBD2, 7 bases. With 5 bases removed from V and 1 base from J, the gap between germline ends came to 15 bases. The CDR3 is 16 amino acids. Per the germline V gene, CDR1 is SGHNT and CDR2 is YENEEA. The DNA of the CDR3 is TGTGCCAGCAGCCCGGACAGCGGGACATCCTACAATGAGCAGTTCTTC. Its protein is CASSPDSGTSYNEQFF.

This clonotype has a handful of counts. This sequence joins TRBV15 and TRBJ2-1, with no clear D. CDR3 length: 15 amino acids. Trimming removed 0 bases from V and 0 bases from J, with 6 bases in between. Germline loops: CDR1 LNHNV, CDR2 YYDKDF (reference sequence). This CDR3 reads CATSREGNSYNEQFF. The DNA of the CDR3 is TGTGCCACCAGCAGAGAAGGGAACTCCTACAATGAGCAGTTCTTC.

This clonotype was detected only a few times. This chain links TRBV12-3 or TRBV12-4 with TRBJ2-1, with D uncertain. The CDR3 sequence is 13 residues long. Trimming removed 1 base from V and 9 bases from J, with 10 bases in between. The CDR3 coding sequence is TGTGCCAGCAGTTTAGAGTGGCCAGCTGAGCAGTTCTTC. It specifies CASSLEWPAEQFF.